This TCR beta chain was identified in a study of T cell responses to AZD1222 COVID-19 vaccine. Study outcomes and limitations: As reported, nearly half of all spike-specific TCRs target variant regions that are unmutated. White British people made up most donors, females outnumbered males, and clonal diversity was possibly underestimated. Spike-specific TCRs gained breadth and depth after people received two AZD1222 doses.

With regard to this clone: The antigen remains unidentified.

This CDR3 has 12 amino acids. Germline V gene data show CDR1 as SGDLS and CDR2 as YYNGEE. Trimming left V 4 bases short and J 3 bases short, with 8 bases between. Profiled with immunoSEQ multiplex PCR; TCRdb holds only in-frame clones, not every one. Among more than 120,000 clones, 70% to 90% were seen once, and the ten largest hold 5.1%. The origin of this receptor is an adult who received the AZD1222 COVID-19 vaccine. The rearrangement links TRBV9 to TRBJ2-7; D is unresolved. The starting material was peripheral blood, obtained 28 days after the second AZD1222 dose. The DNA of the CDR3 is TGTGCCAGCAGCCCGACCGGCTACGAGCAGTACTTC. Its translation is CASSPTGYEQYF.